This passage covers 12 T cell receptor beta chains from one sample sequenced in a study of blood T cells in healthy people across ages. PCR was performed a second time for about 6 to 11 cycles using a sample-barcoded 5' primer and a J-beta primer mix. One entry per CDR3 protein, called by TCRdb with MiXCR from the 5' RACE reads. The sample lists 1.6 million or so distinct CDR3 sequences, roughly 32% seen once, with around 11% in the top ten. The sequenced material came from blood. The source of these receptors is a woman in her 30s in good health.

The genes are TRBV27 and TRBJ2-1; 10 bases map to TRBD2. The CDR3 extends over 16 amino acids. The junction had 6 bases not matched to a gene; V was cut back by 5 bases and J by 2 bases. The germline CDR1 and CDR2 sequences are MNHEY and SMNVEV (reference sequence). The chain's CDR3 is CASSRLAGVTYNEQFF. The CDR3 DNA follows: TGTGCCAGCAGTAGGCTAGCGGGGGTGACCTACAATGAGCAGTTCTTC.

This clonotype has a count of ten or more. CDR3 DNA: TGCGCCAGCACAGTCCCATCTGGGGCCAACGTCCTGACTTTC. Protein: CASTVPSGANVLTF. V and J are TRBV4-1 and TRBJ2-6; no reliable D call. Germline V gene data show CDR1 as MGHRA and CDR2 as YSYEKL. Trimming removed 7 bases from V and 1 base from J, with 8 bases in between. The CDR3 sequence is 14 residues long.

The table lists this clonotype with a few counts. This chain links TRBV27 with TRBJ2-7, with 9 positions matching TRBD1. This CDR3 comprises 16 residues. V lost 4 bases to trimming and J lost 6 bases; unmatched junction nucleotides: 13. Germline-derived CDR1 and CDR2 are MNHEY and SMNVEV (reference sequence). Here the CDR3 DNA reads TGTGCCAGCAGTTCACCAGCCTGGACAGGGGTCTCCGAGCAGTACTTC. Amino acid sequence: CASSSPAWTGVSEQYF.

This clonotype occurred many times. The chain uses TRBV7-8 and TRBJ2-5; D not certain. V was pared by 1 base and J by 0 bases, with 6 bases between. The CDR3 length is 14 residues. Germline lookup yields CDR1 SGHVS and CDR2 FQNEAQ. CDR3 amino acids: CASSLETYQETQYF. In DNA form, the CDR3 reads TGTGCCAGCAGCTTAGAGACGTACCAAGAGACCCAGTACTTC.

This clonotype was seen a handful of times. This sequence joins TRBV7-2 and TRBJ1-2, with 8 nucleotides matching TRBD1. V shed 5 bases and J 4 bases; nucleotides not matched to a gene: 12. CDR1 is SGHTA, CDR2 FQGNSA, per germline. This CDR3 region has 16 residues. CDR3 bases: TGTGCCAGCAGCCCAGGGGGCGCGGGGGACTCCTATGGCTACACCTTC. As protein: CASSPGGAGDSYGYTF.

This chain joins TRBV2 and TRBJ2-5; weak D call: TRBD2 (6 bases). Deletions cut 10 bases from V and 4 bases from J, with 13 bases between. Germline V gene data show CDR1 as SNHLY and CDR2 as FYNNEI. This CDR3 is built from 12 residues. DNA for the CDR3: TGTGCCATGCAGGGAGGTAGAGAGACCCAGTACTTC. Its protein product is CAMQGGRETQYF.

This chain connects TRBV6-2 or TRBV6-3 to TRBJ2-6; D remains unclear. The CDR3 consists of 14 residues. Trimming shortened V by 7 bases and J by 7 bases, and 14 bases separated the two germline ends. Germline V gives CDR1 MNHEY, CDR2 SVGEGT. The CDR3 sequence: CASTRVLGANVLTF. The CDR3 DNA sequence: TGTGCCAGCACCAGAGTTCTGGGAGCCAACGTCCTGACTTTC.

The genes are TRBV7-2 and TRBJ1-2; no definite D call. The V gene's germline CDR1 is SGHTA and CDR2 FQGNSA. The CDR3 has 14 residues. Trimming stripped 1 base from V and 0 bases from J, with 6 bases between. The CDR3 is CASSLVRSNYGYTF. DNA for the CDR3: TGTGCCAGCAGCTTAGTTAGGTCTAACTATGGCTACACCTTC.

This clonotype was counted a few times. This chain uses TRBV2 with TRBJ1-5; 7 bases agree with TRBD1. CDR1 SNHLY and CDR2 FYNNEI come from the germline V gene. The CDR3 extends over 16 amino acids. V was pared by 5 bases and J by 4 bases, with 11 bases of the junction left unmatched. For the CDR3, the DNA is TGTGCCAGCAGTTTCTCCGGGACAGCTCCGAATCAGCCCCAGCATTTT. Residues: CASSFSGTAPNQPQHF.

The chain is built from TRBV20-1 and TRBJ2-7; TRBD2 aligns across 8 bases. The J segment lost 0 bases and the V segment lost 0 bases, leaving 4 bases of the junction unmatched. Germline V gives CDR1 DFQATT, CDR2 SNEGSKA (reference sequence). This CDR3 has 15 residues. CDR3 region: CSAREGAGVSYEQYF. Here the CDR3 DNA reads TGCAGTGCTAGAGAAGGAGCGGGGGTCTCCTACGAGCAGTACTTC.

This clonotype showed up just once. This sequence joins TRBV6-6 and TRBJ2-1, with D perhaps matching TRBD1 or TRBD2 (6 bases each). This CDR3 is 14 amino acids long. V was pared by 6 bases and J by 6 bases, with 15 bases between. In germline, CDR1 is MNHNY, CDR2 SVGAGI (reference sequence). Here the CDR3 DNA reads TGTGCCAGCAGCCACGGGGGCAGGGGCAATGAGCAGTTCTTC. Protein product: CASSHGGRGNEQFF.

This clonotype was counted only a few times. This rearrangement joins TRBV7-8 to TRBJ2-3; TRBD2 matches 10 bases. The CDR3 is 21 residues long. The germline V gene encodes CDR1 SGHVS and CDR2 FQNEAQ. After removal of 7 bases from V and 2 bases from J, the junction contained 24 bases not matched to a gene. The CDR3 reads CASTGIGLAEHKPIYTDTQYF. The CDR3 DNA reads TGTGCCAGCACCGGTATCGGACTAGCGGAACACAAACCGATCTACACAGATACGCAGTATTTT.